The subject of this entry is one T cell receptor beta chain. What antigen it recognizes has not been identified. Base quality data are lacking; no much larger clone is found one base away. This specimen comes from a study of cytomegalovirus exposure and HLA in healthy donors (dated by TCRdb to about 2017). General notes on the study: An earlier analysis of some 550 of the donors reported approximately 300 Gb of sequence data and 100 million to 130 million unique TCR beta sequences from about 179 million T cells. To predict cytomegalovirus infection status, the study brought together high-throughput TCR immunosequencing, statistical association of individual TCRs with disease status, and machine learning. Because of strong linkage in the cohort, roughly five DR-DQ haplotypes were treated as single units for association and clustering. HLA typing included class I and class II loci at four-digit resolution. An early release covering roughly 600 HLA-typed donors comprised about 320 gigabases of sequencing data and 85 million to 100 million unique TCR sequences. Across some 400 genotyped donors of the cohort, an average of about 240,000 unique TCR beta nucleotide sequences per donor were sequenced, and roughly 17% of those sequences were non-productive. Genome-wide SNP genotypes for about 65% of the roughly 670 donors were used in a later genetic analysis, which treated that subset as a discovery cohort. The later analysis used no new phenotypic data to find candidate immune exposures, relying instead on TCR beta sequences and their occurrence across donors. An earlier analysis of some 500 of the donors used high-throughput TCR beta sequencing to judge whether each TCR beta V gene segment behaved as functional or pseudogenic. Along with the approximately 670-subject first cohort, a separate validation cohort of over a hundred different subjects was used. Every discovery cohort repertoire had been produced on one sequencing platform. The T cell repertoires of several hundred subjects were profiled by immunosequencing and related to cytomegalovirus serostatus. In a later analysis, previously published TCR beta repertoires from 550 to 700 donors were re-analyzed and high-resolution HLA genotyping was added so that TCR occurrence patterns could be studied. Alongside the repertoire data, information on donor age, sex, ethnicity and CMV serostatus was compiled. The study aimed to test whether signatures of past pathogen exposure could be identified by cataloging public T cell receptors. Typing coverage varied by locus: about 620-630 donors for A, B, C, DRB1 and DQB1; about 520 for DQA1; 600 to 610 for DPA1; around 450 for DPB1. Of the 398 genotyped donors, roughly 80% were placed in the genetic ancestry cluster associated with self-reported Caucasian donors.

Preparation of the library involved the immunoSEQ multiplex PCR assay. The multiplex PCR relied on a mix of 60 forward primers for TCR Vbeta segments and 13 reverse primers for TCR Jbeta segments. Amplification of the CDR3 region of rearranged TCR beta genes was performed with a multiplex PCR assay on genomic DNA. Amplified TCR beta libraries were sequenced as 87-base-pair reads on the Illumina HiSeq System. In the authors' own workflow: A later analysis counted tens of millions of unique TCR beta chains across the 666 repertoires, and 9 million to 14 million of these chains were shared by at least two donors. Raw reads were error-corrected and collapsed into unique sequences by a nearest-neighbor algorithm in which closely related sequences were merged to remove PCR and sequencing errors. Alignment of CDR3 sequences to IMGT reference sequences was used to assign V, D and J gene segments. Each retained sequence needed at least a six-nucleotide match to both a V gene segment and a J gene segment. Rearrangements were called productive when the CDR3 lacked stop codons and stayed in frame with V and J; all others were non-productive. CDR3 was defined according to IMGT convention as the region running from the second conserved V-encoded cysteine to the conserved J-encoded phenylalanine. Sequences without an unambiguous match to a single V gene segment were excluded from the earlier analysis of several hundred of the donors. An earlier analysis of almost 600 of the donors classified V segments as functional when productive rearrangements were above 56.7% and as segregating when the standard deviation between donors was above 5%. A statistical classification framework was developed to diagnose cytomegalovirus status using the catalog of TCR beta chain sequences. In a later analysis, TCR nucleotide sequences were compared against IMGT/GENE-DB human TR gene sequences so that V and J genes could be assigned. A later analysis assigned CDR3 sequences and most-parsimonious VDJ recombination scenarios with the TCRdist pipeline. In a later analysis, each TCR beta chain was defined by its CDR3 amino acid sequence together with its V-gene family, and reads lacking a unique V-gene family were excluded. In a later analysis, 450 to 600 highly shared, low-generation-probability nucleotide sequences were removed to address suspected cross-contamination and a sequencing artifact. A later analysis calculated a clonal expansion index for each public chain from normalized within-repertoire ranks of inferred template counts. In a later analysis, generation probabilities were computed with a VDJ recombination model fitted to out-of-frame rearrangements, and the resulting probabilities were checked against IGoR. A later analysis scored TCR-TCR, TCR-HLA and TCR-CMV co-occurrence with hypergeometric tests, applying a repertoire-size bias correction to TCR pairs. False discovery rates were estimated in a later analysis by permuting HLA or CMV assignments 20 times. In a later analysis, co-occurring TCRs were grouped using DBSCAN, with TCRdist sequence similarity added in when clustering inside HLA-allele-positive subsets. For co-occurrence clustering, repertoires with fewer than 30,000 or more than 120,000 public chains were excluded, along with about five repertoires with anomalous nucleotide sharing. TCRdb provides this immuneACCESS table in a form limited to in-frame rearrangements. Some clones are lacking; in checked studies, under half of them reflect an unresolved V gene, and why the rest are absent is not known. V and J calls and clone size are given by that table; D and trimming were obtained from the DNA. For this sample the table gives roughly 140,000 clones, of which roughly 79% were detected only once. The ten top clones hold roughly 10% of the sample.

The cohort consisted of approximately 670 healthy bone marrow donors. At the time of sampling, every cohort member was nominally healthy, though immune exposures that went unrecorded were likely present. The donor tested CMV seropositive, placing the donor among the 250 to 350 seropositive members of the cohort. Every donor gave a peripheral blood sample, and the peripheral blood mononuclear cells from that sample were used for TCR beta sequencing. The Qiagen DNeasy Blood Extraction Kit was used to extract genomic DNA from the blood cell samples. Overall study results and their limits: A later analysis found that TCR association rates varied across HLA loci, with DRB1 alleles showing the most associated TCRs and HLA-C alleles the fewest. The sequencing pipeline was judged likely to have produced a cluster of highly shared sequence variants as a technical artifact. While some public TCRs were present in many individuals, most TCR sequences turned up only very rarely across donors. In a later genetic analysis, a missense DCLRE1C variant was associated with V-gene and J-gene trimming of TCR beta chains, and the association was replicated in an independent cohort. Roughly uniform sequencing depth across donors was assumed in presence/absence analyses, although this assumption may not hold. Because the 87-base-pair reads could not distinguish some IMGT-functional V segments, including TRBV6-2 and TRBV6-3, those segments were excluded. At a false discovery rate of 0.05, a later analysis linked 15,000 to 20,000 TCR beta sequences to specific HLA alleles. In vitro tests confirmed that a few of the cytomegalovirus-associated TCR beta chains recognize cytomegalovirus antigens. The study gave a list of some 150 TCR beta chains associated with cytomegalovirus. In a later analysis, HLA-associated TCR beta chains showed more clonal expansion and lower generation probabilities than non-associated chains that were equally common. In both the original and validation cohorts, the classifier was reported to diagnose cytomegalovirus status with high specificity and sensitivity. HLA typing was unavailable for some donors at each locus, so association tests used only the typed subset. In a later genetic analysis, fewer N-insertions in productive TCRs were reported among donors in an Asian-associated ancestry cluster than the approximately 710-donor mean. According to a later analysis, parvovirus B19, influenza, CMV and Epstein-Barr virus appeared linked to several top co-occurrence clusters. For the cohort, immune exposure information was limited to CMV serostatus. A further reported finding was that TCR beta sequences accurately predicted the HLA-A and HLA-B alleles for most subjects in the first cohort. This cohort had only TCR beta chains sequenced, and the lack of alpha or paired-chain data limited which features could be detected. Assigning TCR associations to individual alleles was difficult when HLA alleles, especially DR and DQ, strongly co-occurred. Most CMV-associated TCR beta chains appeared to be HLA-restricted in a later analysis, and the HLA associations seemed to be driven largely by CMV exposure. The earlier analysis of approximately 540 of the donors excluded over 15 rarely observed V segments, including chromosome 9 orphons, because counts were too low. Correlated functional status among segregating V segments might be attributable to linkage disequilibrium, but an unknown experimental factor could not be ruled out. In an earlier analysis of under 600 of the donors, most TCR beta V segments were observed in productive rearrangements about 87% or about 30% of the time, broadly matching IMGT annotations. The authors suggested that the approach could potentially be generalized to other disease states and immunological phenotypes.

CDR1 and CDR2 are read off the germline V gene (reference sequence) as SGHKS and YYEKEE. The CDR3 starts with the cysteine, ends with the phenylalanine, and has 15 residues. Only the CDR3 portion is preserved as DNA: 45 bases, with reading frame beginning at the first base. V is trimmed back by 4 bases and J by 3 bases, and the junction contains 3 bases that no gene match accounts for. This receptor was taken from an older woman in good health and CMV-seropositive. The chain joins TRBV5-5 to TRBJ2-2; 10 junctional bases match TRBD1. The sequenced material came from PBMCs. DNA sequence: TGTGCCAGCAGCCCCGGGACAGGGGACACCGGGGAGCTGTTTTTT. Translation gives CASSPGTGDTGELFF.